The 25 T cell receptor beta chains below come from one sample, sequenced in a study of T cell responses to AZD1222 COVID-19 vaccine. Assay used: immunoSEQ multiplex PCR; TCRdb lists only in-frame clones, some missing. The repertoire holds roughly 200,000 clones, with approximately 90% as singletons. Sequenced here: peripheral blood, sampled 28 days after the second AZD1222 dose. The receptors were sampled from an adult who received the AZD1222 COVID-19 vaccine.

The V call is TRBV23-1, the J call TRBJ1-4; D unclear. TRBV23-1 is known as an ORF, though its function is uncertain. CDR3 length: 14 amino acids. The V end was cut by 6 bases, the J end by 5 bases, with 13 bases between. The CDR3 DNA follows: TGCGCCAGCAGACTTACCGGGGAAAATGAAAAACTGTTTTTT. Residues: CASRLTGENEKLFF.

This chain joins TRBV19 and TRBJ1-1; no definite D call. V lost 7 bases and J lost 6, with 12 bases in between. The CDR3 runs 12 residues. The V gene's germline CDR1 is LNHDA and CDR2 SQIVND (reference sequence). The CDR3 coding sequence is TGTGCCAGTAACGGGATTCCCCCTGAAGCTTTCTTT. Its translation: CASNGIPPEAFF.

This clone has only one observation. The sample carries other DNA sequences with the same CDR3. The J gene is TRBJ2-3, the V gene TRBV15; no clear D. This CDR3 has 12 amino acids. Trimming stripped 0 bases from V and 6 bases from J, with 4 bases between. Per germline, CDR1 LNHNV and CDR2 YYDKDF (reference sequence). This chain's CDR3 is CATSRDGDTQYF. CDR3 DNA: TGTGCCACCAGCAGAGACGGCGATACGCAGTATTTT.

The rearrangement joins TRBV2 to TRBJ1-6; D uncertain. CDR3 size: 13 residues. From germline, CDR1 is SNHLY and CDR2 FYNNEI. Trimming took off 5 bases at V and 4 bases at J, with 6 bases between the two ends. The CDR3 region has the DNA TGTGCCAGCAGTTCGGTTTATAATTCACCCCTCCACTTT. It is translated as CASSSVYNSPLHF.

CDR3 protein: CASSYSQTNTGELFF. CDR3 sequence (DNA): TGTGCCAGCAGTTACTCACAGACAAACACCGGGGAGCTGTTTTTT. This chain uses TRBV6-5 with TRBJ2-2; no definite D call. Germline values: CDR1 MNHEY, CDR2 SVGAGI. The CDR3 spans 15 residues. Trimming took 0 bases from V and 2 from J, leaving 7 bases between them.

This chain connects TRBV11-2 to TRBJ2-7; possibly TRBD1 for D (6 bases). Germline CDR1 is SGHAT and CDR2 is FQNNGV. V was trimmed by 6 bases and J by 0 bases, leaving 15 bases between them. The CDR3 covers 15 residues. The CDR3 reads CASRDRDKSSYEQYF. DNA of the CDR3: TGTGCCAGCAGGGACCGGGACAAGAGCTCCTACGAGCAGTACTTC.

CDR3 sequence (DNA): TGTGCCACCAGCAGAGATTTGCCTAGCGGCTCGCCCGGGTACAATGAGCAGTTCTTC. Translating it yields CATSRDLPSGSPGYNEQFF. The V gene is TRBV15, the J gene TRBJ2-1; TRBD2 agrees at 7 bases. The CDR3 extends over 19 amino acids. The J segment lost 4 bases and the V segment lost 0 bases, leaving 15 bases of the junction unmatched. Germline assignment: CDR1 LNHNV and CDR2 YYDKDF (reference sequence).

V gene TRBV29-1 combines with J gene TRBJ2-7; 8 bases fit TRBD1. J was trimmed by 6 bases and V by 4 bases; bases with no gene match: 8. Germline values: CDR1 SQVTM, CDR2 ANQGSEA. The CDR3 is made up of 13 amino acids. CDR3 protein: CSVGQGAEIEQYF. In DNA, the CDR3 is TGCAGCGTTGGGCAGGGGGCAGAAATCGAGCAGTACTTC.

The gene calls are TRBV19 and TRBJ1-1; D is ambiguous. This CDR3 is 12 amino acids long. Trimming took off 3 bases at V and 5 bases at J, with 7 bases between the two ends. Looked up from germline, CDR1 is LNHDA and CDR2 is SQIVND (reference sequence). The CDR3 DNA reads TGTGCCAGTAGTATTTTAGCGACTGAAGCTTTCTTT. Amino acid sequence: CASSILATEAFF.

CDR3 region: CASSSTGGADTEAFF. The CDR3 region has the DNA TGTGCCAGCAGCTCCACAGGGGGCGCGGACACTGAAGCTTTCTTT. This chain joins TRBV7-9 and TRBJ1-1, with TRBD1 identical over 9 bases. Looked up from germline, CDR1 is SEHNR and CDR2 is FQNEAQ (reference sequence). The CDR3 has 15 residues. Trimming removed 4 bases from V and 3 bases from J; junction bases left unmatched: 6.

The chain is built from TRBV4-3 and TRBJ1-2, with D unclear. The germline V and J ends were trimmed by 0 bases and 8 bases, with 16 bases remaining between them. Germline V gene lookup returns CDR1 LGHNA and CDR2 YSLEER. This CDR3 is 15 amino acids long. CDR3 protein: CASSQDRRTRVGYTF. The CDR3 DNA reads TGCGCCAGCAGCCAAGATCGCCGTACGAGGGTGGGCTACACCTTC.

This clone appeared a single time. This chain joins TRBV7-3 and TRBJ1-1; D is uncertain. This CDR3 region has 13 residues. Trimming pared 2 bases from V and 6 bases from J, leaving 10 bases between. CDR1 is SGHTA, CDR2 FQGTGA, per germline. The CDR3 loop is CASSLGPRAEAFF. In DNA form, the CDR3 reads TGTGCCAGCAGCTTAGGCCCCCGGGCTGAAGCTTTCTTT.

The V gene is TRBV4-3, the J gene TRBJ1-5, with D possibly being TRBD1 (5 bases). The CDR3 spans 15 residues. V was shortened by 0 bases and J by 6 bases, with 12 bases between the two germline ends. The germline V gene encodes CDR1 LGHNA and CDR2 YSLEER. CDR3 DNA: TGCGCCAGCAGCCAAGATTCCAGGGTAATTCAGCCCCAGCATTTT. Protein sequence: CASSQDSRVIQPQHF.

The chain carries TRBV6-2 or TRBV6-3 and TRBJ1-5; D gene uncertain. The germline CDR1 and CDR2 sequences are MNHEY and SVGEGT. Deletions cut 4 bases from V and 5 bases from J, with 15 bases between. The CDR3 spans 15 residues. This CDR3 is CASSSHGLWDQPQHF. The CDR3 DNA follows: TGTGCCAGCAGTTCTCACGGTTTGTGGGATCAGCCCCAGCATTTT.

The chain joins TRBV3-1 (or the pseudogene TRBV3-2) to TRBJ2-1; D remains ambiguous. V lost 1 base and J 9 bases, leaving 7 bases between the germline ends. This CDR3 spans 12 amino acids. Looked up from germline, CDR1 is LGHDT and CDR2 is YNNKEL (reference sequence). The CDR3 bases are TGTGCCAGCAGCCAAGTTAACGGTGAGCAGTTCTTC. This translates into CASSQVNGEQFF.

This sequence joins TRBV20-1 and TRBJ1-2, with D uncertain. V gave up 3 bases and J gave up 4 bases, with 12 bases separating them. This CDR3 has 13 residues. Germline V gives CDR1 DFQATT, CDR2 SNEGSKA (reference sequence). The CDR3 DNA sequence: TGCAGTGCTAGTCGTCCCTCCGGCTATGGCTACACCTTC. Translating it yields CSASRPSGYGYTF.

The rearrangement uses TRBV19 and TRBJ1-1, with D uncertain. CDR1 is LNHDA and CDR2 is SQIVND in the germline V gene (reference sequence). This CDR3 has 14 residues. Trimming removed 5 bases from V and 9 bases from J, with 19 bases in between. This chain's CDR3 is CASSVGGSRHQAFF. The CDR3 DNA reads as TGTGCCAGTAGTGTAGGTGGCAGCCGCCACCAAGCTTTCTTT.

J is TRBJ2-1 and V is TRBV6-1; 8 nucleotides agree with TRBD2. Trimming cost V 2 bases and J 6 bases; bases outside gene matches: 12. Germline CDR1 MNHNS, CDR2 SASEGT. This CDR3 comprises 17 residues. This CDR3 reads CASSEFNAGGPPNEQFF. In nucleotides, the CDR3 is TGTGCCAGCAGTGAATTTAATGCGGGGGGACCTCCCAATGAGCAGTTCTTC.

This clone occurred once. The chain carries TRBV9 and TRBJ1-1, with TRBD1 identical over 7 bases. The CDR3 totals 14 residues. In germline, CDR1 is SGDLS, CDR2 YYNGEE. Losses at the gene ends were 6 bases for V and 2 bases for J; bases not matched to a gene: 7. The chain's CDR3 is CASTDRVENTEAFF. DNA for the CDR3: TGTGCCAGCACAGACAGGGTCGAAAACACTGAAGCTTTCTTT.

This clone appeared a single time. This chain joins TRBV7-9 and TRBJ1-2; the D is unclear. The ends were cut back, 0 bases at V and 0 bases at J, with 5 bases in the middle. There are 14 residues in the CDR3. Looked up from germline, CDR1 is SEHNR and CDR2 is FQNEAQ (reference sequence). CDR3: CASSLAGSNYGYTF. DNA for the CDR3: TGTGCCAGCAGCTTAGCAGGGTCTAACTATGGCTACACCTTC.

This rearrangement joins TRBV5-1 to TRBJ2-7; D is undetermined. Trimming took off 0 bases at V and 7 bases at J, with 11 bases between the two ends. This CDR3 is built from 13 residues. CDR1 is SGHRS and CDR2 is YFSETQ in the germline V gene. The CDR3 sequence: CASSLGRHKEQYF. CDR3 nucleotides: TGCGCCAGCAGCTTGGGCCGACACAAGGAGCAGTACTTC.

This rearrangement joins TRBV5-1 to TRBJ1-4; weak D call: TRBD1 (6 bases). The length of the CDR3 is 17 residues. Looked up from germline, CDR1 is SGHRS and CDR2 is YFSETQ. Trimming took 3 bases from V and 0 from J, leaving 15 bases between them. This chain's CDR3 is CASSSRGTHTTNEKLFF. The CDR3, as DNA: TGCGCCAGCAGCTCCCGCGGGACACATACAACTAATGAAAAACTGTTTTTT.

The chain has TRBV7-2 and TRBJ2-7; D gene unclear. The CDR3 spans 12 residues. Germline loops: CDR1 SGHTA, CDR2 FQGNSA. Trimming shortened V by 4 bases and J by 0 bases, and 4 bases separated the two germline ends. Here the CDR3 DNA reads TGTGCCAGCAGCTCGCCCTCCTACGAGCAGTACTTC. Amino acids: CASSSPSYEQYF.

The chain joins TRBV7-8 to TRBJ1-4, with unresolved D. The CDR3 sequence is 14 residues long. CDR1 and CDR2 (germline): SGHVS, FQNEAQ. The germline V and J ends were trimmed by 5 bases and 2 bases, with 9 bases remaining between them. CDR3 in DNA: TGTGCCAGCAGCAATACCTTCACTAATGAAAAACTGTTTTTT. Protein product: CASSNTFTNEKLFF. Looking up the rest from reference TRBV7-8 and TRBJ1-4 gives the full variable domain: GAGVSQSPRYKVAKRGQDVALRCDPISGHVSLFWYQQALGQGPEFLTYFQNEAQLDKSGLPSDRFFAERPEGSVSTLKIQRTQQEDSAVYLCASSNTFTNEKLFFGSGTQLSVL.

This chain connects TRBV18 to TRBJ2-1; possibly TRBD2 for D (5 bases). V was shortened by 2 bases and J by 3 bases, with 11 bases between the two germline ends. Germline loops: CDR1 KGHSH, CDR2 LQKENI. The length of the CDR3 is 15 residues. The CDR3 sequence: CASSPSRAGYNEQFF. The DNA for the CDR3 is TGTGCCAGCTCACCATCGCGGGCTGGCTACAATGAGCAGTTCTTC.